These 12 T cell receptor beta chains share one sample of origin, sequenced in a study of memory B cells and T cells in multiple sclerosis. Libraries were prepared by immunoSEQ multiplex PCR; TCRdb keeps only in-frame clonotypes and omits some of them. The sample lists some 7,900 clones; 58% were seen once. Sequenced input: memory (CD45RO+) CD8+ T cells from blood. Every receptor here comes from a human donor with multiple sclerosis.

V usage is TRBV7-6 and J usage is TRBJ2-7; maybe TRBD1 (6 bases). V was clipped by 4 bases and J by 4 bases, with 8 bases between them. The CDR3 consists of 12 residues. In germline, CDR1 is SGHVS, CDR2 FNYEAQ. The CDR3 is CASSSQGYEQYF. The CDR3 DNA reads TGTGCCAGCAGCTCGCAGGGGTACGAGCAGTACTTC. Together with reference TRBV7-6 and TRBJ2-7, the CDR3 gives the full variable domain: GAGVSQSPRYKVTKRGQDVALRCDPISGHVSLYWYRQALGQGPEFLTYFNYEAQQDKSGLPNDRFSAERPEGSISTLTIQRTEQRDSAMYRCASSSQGYEQYFGPGTRLTVT.

On this clone itself: It may be a read error: a sequence one base away is much more abundant. This chain uses TRBV4-2 with TRBJ1-5; no definite D call. Between the trimmed V and J ends, which lost 0 bases and 11 bases, there was a span of 20 bases. CDR1 and CDR2 (germline): LGHNA, YNFKEQ. This CDR3 spans 16 amino acids. CDR3 coding DNA: TGTGCCAGCAGCCAAGATGATTTCCGACCCGTCAGGACCCAGCATTTT. As protein: CASSQDDFRPVRTQHF.

This chain joins TRBV2 and TRBJ2-5, with D unresolved. Germline loops: CDR1 SNHLY, CDR2 FYNNEI. V lost 5 bases to trimming and J lost 0 bases, with 10 bases between them. This CDR3 contains 14 residues. The CDR3 reads CASSPKNYQETQYF. For the CDR3, the DNA is TGTGCCAGCAGTCCTAAGAACTACCAAGAGACCCAGTACTTC.

The chain recombines TRBV28 with TRBJ2-2; 10 bases align to TRBD2. Losses at the gene ends were 5 bases for V and 7 bases for J; bases not matched to a gene: 7. The CDR3 has 15 residues. Per germline, CDR1 MDHEN and CDR2 SYDVKM. CDR3 DNA: TGTGCCAGCAGTATGGGGACTAGCGCATTCGGGGAGCTGTTTTTT. It is translated as CASSMGTSAFGELFF.

This rearrangement joins TRBV2 to TRBJ2-7; tentatively, D is TRBD1 (6 bases). Trimming took off 5 bases at V and 5 bases at J, with 16 bases between the two ends. The CDR3 length is 14 residues. From germline, CDR1 is SNHLY and CDR2 FYNNEI. Here the CDR3 reads CASSYTGSHHEQYF. The CDR3 nucleotides read TGTGCCAGCAGTTATACAGGGAGTCATCACGAGCAGTACTTC.

J is TRBJ2-1 and V is TRBV6-4, with 9 bases identical to TRBD2. With 3 bases clipped from V and 0 bases from J, the junction kept 0 bases outside the gene matches. There are 15 residues in the CDR3. Per the germline V gene, CDR1 is MRHNA and CDR2 is SNTAGT. CDR3 protein: CASSERGGSYNEQFF. CDR3 sequence (DNA): TGTGCCAGCAGTGAGCGGGGGGGCTCCTACAATGAGCAGTTCTTC.

As for this clone: This probably arose from a read error, given a far larger clone one base away. Other DNA sequences in this specimen translate into the identical CDR3. This chain uses TRBV30 with TRBJ2-6, with a tentative D call TRBD1 (5 bases). Germline V CDR1 and CDR2: GTSNPN, SVGIG (reference sequence). This CDR3 region has 16 residues. V lost 0 bases and J 3 bases, leaving 12 bases between the germline ends. DNA for the CDR3: TGTGCCTGGAGTGTGCCGGCAGGGAATGGGGCCAACGTCCTGACTTTC. Encoded protein: CAWSVPAGNGANVLTF.

This clone was detected a few times. This sequence joins TRBV11-2 and TRBJ1-6; D is possibly TRBD1 (5 bases). Germline CDR1 reads SGHAT; CDR2 reads FQNNGV. The CDR3 is 17 residues long. Deletions cut 5 bases from V and 5 bases from J, with 19 bases between. The DNA of the CDR3 is TGTGCCAGCAGCCGACTTGGGGCACAAATCAATAATTCACCCCTCCACTTT. Amino acid sequence: CASSRLGAQINNSPLHF.

The V and J genes are TRBV7-8 and TRBJ2-7; 9 bases are shared with TRBD1. The junction had 9 bases not matched to a gene; V was cut back by 6 bases and J by 6 bases. Germline V gene data show CDR1 as SGHVS and CDR2 as FQNEAQ. This CDR3 spans 14 amino acids. The CDR3: CASSPFRTGVEQYF. The DNA of the CDR3 is TGTGCCAGCAGTCCTTTTAGGACAGGGGTCGAGCAGTACTTC.

This sequence joins TRBV6-6 and TRBJ2-3, with D maybe TRBD1 (5 bases). V dropped 5 bases and J dropped 10 bases, with 13 bases sitting between them. CDR1 and CDR2 (germline): MNHNY, SVGAGI (reference sequence). The CDR3 has 12 amino acids. Here the CDR3 reads CASSVDIKAQYF. DNA of the CDR3: TGTGCCAGCAGTGTGGACATTAAGGCGCAGTATTTT.

The V and J genes are TRBV5-7 and TRBJ2-5; the D gene is possibly TRBD2 (5 bases). TRBV5-7 carries the ORF label, with uncertain function. This CDR3 is 12 amino acids long. V was cut by 7 bases and J by 7 bases, with 14 bases left in between. The CDR3 sequence is CASRGTSGTQYF. The CDR3, as DNA: TGTGCCAGCCGAGGAACTAGTGGGACCCAGTACTTC.

The chain links TRBV2 to TRBJ2-2, with 8 positions matching TRBD2. Germline assignment: CDR1 SNHLY and CDR2 FYNNEI. The CDR3 is made up of 14 amino acids. J was trimmed by 1 base and V by 8 bases; bases with no gene match: 3. The CDR3 DNA reads as TGTGCCAGCCGTAGCGGGGTGAACACCGGGGAGCTGTTTTTT. It encodes CASRSGVNTGELFF.